A selection of T cell receptor beta chains follows, all from one sample in a study of T cells in Graves' hyperthyroidism and ophthalmopathy. TCRdb re-derived calls from the multiplex PCR reads in MiXCR, one entry per CDR3 protein. The sample lists about 600,000 distinct CDR3 sequences, around 15% occurring once. Specimen: blood. The receptor set was obtained from a woman in her forties or fifties with Graves' ophthalmopathy. Both conserved end residues are trimmed from each CDR3.

CDR3 length,V gene,CDR3 protein
12,TRBV6-2/TRBV6-3,ASIDTGTYNEQF
12,TRBV29-1,SVNRPGQFYEQY
10,TRBV11-2,ASSFPSYEQY
14,TRBV6-1,ASRKRTGLAKNIQY
13,TRBV30,AWFMGTGVVNEQF
10,TRBV7-9,ASSHLVYEQY
16,TRBV24-1,ATSLSFVGQGIYNEQF
13,TRBV5-1,ASSTEPSNTGELF
12,TRBV27,ASSFGESWNIQY
11,TRBV30,AWSADRAYEQY
13,TRBV12-3/TRBV12-4,ASSFGTLKQETQY
16,TRBV5-4,ASSEGLAGVSGTDTQY
14,TRBV3-1,ASSQDASGMTSEQF
12,TRBV13,ASSEIDRAYGYT
11,TRBV29-1,SVESSRSYEQY
11,TRBV30,AWSVTAGNTIY
12,TRBV12-3/TRBV12-4,ASSFRGTATEAF
10,TRBV5-5,ASSNPYNEQF
10,TRBV27,ASSPHSGELF
13,TRBV18,ASSPRTGQNTEAF
13,TRBV6-1,ASRADRVVWETQY
12,TRBV11-3,ASSLARGQVEQY
14,TRBV3-1,ASSQASGRAWDTQY
14,TRBV2,ASIRLPSPSTDTQY
10,TRBV30,AWSDDGNEQF
15,TRBV28,ASSTRTVPYSGNTIY
13,TRBV20-1,SARDLPSGIYEQY
13,TRBV20-1,SARRGGPDTGELF
12,TRBV24-1,ATRGSGSTGELF
11,TRBV3-1,ASSHEGTYGYT
11,TRBV7-2,ASSQLAGDTQY
10,TRBV28,ASSLAAYEQY
13,TRBV10-3,AISDQGLIDTEAF
11,TRBV2,ASQRTVNYGYT
13,TRBV28,ASSFVGLPHNEQF
12,TRBV3-1,ASSQDLVSVKLF
13,TRBV6-1,ASSESEREWNEQF
11,TRBV30,AWNPGTNYEQY
13,TRBV28,ASSFTGDLNTEAF
13,TRBV11-1,ASSFSPSGNNEQF
14,TRBV20-1,SASGRAAITKNIQY
13,TRBV28,AALQGRFNTDTQY
10,TRBV5-1,ASSPDRTEAF
11,TRBV5-1,ASSLDNYYEQY
12,TRBV27,ASSLPGQGSEQY
10,TRBV4-3,ASSQDGGKLF
12,TRBV7-9,ASSPSTGQDTQY
15,TRBV12-3/TRBV12-4,ASSPLPTGHSGNTIY
12,TRBV24-1,ATNRTPSSYEQY
16,TRBV20-1,SARDPLVPAATQDEAF